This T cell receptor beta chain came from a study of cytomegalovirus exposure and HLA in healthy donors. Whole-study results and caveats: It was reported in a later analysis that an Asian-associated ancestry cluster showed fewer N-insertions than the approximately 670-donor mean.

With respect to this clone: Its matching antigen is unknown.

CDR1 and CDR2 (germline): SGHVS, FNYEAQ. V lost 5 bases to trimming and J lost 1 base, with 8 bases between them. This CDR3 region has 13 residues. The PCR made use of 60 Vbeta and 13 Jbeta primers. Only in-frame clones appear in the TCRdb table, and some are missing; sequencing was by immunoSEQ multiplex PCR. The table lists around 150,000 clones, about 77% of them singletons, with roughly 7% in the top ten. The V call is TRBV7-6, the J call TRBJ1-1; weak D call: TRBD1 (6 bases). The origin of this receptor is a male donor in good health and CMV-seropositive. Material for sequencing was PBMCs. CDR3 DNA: TGTGCCAGCAGCGCGGACAGGAACACTGAAGCTTTCTTT. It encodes CASSADRNTEAFF.